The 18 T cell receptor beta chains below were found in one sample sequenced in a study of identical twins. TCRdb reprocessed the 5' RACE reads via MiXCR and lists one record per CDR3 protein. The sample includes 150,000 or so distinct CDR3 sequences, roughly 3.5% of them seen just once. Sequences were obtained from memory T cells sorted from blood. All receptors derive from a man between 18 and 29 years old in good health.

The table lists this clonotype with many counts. The CDR3 spells CSASYSDEQFF. The CDR3 DNA sequence: TGCAGTGCTAGTTATTCGGATGAGCAGTTCTTC. This rearrangement joins TRBV20-1 to TRBJ2-1; D unresolved. In germline, CDR1 is DFQATT, CDR2 SNEGSKA (reference sequence). V was pared by 3 bases and J by 8 bases, with 8 bases between. The CDR3 consists of 11 residues.

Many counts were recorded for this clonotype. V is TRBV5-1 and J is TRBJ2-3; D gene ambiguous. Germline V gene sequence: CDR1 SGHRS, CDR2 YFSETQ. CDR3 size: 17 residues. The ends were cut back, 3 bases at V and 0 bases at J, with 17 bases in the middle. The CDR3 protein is CASSSLSRTASTDTQYF. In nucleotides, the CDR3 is TGCGCCAGCAGCTCACTATCCCGGACGGCAAGCACAGATACGCAGTATTTT.

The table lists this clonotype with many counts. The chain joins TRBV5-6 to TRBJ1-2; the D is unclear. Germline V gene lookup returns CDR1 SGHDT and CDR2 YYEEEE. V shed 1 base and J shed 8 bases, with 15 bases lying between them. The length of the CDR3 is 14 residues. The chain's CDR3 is CASSLRDREDGYTF. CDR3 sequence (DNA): TGTGCCAGCAGCTTGCGAGACCGAGAAGACGGCTACACCTTC.

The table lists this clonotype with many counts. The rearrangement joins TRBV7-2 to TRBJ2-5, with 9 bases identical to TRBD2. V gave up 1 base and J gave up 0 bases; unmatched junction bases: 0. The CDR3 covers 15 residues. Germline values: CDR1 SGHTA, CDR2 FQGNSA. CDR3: CASSLGLADQETQYF. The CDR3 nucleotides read TGTGCCAGCAGCTTAGGACTAGCGGACCAAGAGACCCAGTACTTC.

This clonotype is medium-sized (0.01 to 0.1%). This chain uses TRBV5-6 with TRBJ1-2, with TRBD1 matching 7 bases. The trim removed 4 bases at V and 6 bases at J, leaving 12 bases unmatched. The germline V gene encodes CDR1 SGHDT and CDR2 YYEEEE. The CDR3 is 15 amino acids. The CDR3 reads CASSDTSGTVNGYTF. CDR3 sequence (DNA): TGTGCCAGCAGCGATACCTCCGGGACAGTGAATGGCTACACCTTC.

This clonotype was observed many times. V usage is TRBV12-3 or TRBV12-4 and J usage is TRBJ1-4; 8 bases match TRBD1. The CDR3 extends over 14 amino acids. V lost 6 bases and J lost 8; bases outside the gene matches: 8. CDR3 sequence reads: CASSPGGPGEKLFF. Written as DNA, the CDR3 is TGTGCCAGCAGCCCAGGGGGCCCGGGGGAAAAACTGTTTTTT.

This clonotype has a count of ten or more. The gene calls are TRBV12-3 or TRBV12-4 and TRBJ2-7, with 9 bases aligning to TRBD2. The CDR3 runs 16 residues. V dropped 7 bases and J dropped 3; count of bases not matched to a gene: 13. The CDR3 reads CASIIRRREGRYEQYV. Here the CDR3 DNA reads TGTGCCAGCATAATCAGGCGGCGGGAGGGCCGCTACGAGCAGTACGTC.

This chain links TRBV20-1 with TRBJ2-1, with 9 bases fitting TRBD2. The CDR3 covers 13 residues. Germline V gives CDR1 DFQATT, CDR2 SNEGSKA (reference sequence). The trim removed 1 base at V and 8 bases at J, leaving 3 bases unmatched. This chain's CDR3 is CSARGGRAHEQFF. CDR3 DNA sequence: TGCAGTGCTAGAGGCGGGAGGGCCCATGAGCAGTTCTTC.

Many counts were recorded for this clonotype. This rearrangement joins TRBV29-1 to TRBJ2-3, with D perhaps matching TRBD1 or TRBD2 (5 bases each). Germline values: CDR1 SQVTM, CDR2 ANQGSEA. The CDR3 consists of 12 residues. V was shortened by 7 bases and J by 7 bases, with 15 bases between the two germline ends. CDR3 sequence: CSGNHGAYTQYF. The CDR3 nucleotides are TGCAGCGGGAACCACGGGGCATATACGCAGTATTTT.

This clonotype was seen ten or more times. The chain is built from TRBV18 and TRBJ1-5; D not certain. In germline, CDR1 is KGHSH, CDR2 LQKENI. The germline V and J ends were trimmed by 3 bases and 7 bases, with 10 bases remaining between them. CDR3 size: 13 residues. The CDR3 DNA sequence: TGTGCCAGCTCACCCGACAATAAGCAGCCCCAGCATTTT. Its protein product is CASSPDNKQPQHF.

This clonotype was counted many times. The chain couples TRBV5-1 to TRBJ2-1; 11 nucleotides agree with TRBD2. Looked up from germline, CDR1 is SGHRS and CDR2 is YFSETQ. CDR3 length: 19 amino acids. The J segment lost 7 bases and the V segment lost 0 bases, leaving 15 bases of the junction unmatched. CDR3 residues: CASSLGRDSGRDPSNEQFF. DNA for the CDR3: TGCGCCAGCAGCTTGGGCAGGGATAGCGGGAGGGACCCCTCAAATGAGCAGTTCTTC.

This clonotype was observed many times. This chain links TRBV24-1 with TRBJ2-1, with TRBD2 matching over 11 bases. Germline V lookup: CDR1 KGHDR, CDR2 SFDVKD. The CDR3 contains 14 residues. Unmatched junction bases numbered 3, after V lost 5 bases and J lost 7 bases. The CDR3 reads CATSGSGRGNEQFF. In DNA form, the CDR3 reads TGTGCCACCAGTGGTAGCGGGAGGGGGAATGAGCAGTTCTTC.

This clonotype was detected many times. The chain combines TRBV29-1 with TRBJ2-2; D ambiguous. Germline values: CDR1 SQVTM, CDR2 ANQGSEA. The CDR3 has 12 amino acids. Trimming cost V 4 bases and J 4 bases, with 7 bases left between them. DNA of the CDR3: TGCAGCGTTGCTATGCGCACCGGGGAGCTGTTTTTT. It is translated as CSVAMRTGELFF.

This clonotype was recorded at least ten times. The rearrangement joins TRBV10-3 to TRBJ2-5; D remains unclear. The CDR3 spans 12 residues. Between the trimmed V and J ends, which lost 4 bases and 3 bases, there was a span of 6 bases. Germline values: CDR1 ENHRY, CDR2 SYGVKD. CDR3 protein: CAISADEETQYF. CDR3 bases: TGTGCCATCAGTGCCGATGAAGAGACCCAGTACTTC.

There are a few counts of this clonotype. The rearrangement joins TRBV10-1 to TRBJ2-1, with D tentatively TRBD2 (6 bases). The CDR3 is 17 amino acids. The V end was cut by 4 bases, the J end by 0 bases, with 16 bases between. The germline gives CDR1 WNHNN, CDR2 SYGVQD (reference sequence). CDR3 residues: CASSGRDGGSSYNEQFF. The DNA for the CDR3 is TGCGCCAGCAGTGGCCGGGATGGGGGGAGCTCCTACAATGAGCAGTTCTTC.

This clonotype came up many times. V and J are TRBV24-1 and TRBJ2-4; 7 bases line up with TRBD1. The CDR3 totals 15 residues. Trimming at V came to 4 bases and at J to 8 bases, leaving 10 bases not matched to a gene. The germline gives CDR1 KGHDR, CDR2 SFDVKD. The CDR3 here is CATSDPTGAGDIQYF. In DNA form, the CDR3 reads TGTGCCACCAGTGACCCTACAGGGGCCGGGGACATTCAGTACTTC.

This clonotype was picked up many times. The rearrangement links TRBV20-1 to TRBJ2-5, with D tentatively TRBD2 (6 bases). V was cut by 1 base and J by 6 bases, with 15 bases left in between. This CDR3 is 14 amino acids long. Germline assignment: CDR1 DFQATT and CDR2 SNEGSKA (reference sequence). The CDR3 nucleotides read TGCAGTGCTAGAGCGGGAGTTGCTAGGAAGACCCAGTACTTC. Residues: CSARAGVARKTQYF.

The CDR3 reads CASSLLEAKNIQYF. Written as DNA, the CDR3 is TGTGCCAGCAGCTTATTAGAAGCCAAAAACATTCAGTACTTC. The chain has TRBV7-2 and TRBJ2-4; D unresolved. Germline CDR1 is SGHTA and CDR2 is FQGNSA. The CDR3 is 14 residues long. Trimming cost V 2 bases and J 0 bases, with 5 bases left between them.